One T cell receptor beta chain is described in this entry. What it binds is unknown. V lost 6 bases and J lost 2, with 10 bases in between. Germline CDR1 SGHTA, CDR2 FQGNSA. This CDR3 contains 13 residues. Treatment reported: 19 received Ad26.COV2.S at low or high dose, single or two shots; 5 received placebo; per-sample allocation not given. Day 63 after the first injection of vaccine or placebo was the sampling time. The individual, an adult aged 18-55 years, was a donor in Boston. These data belong to a study of Ad26.COV2.S vaccination and SARS-CoV-2 variants. This table comes from immunoSEQ multiplex PCR, and its TCRdb copy is limited to in-frame clones, with some not included. The repertoire consists of about 240,000 clones, with around 89% occurring once and the leading ten covering about 10%. Points from the study as a whole: People given the vaccine had a wider spike-specific TCR breadth than placebo recipients did.

V usage is TRBV7-2 and J usage is TRBJ2-5, with D perhaps TRBD1 or TRBD2 (6 bases each). The receptor was derived from a person aged 18-65 years who received the Ad26.COV2.S COVID-19 vaccine or a placebo. The input for sequencing was peripheral blood, taken in a trial of Ad26.COV2.S vaccine versus placebo. CDR3 residues: CASRGGPQETQYF. CDR3 nucleotides: TGTGCCAGCAGGGGGGGCCCACAAGAGACCCAGTACTTC.